This TCR beta chain was sequenced during a study of identifying expanded T cells in peripheral blood. This clone was counted once. The table came from immunoSEQ multiplex PCR; TCRdb's copy has only in-frame clones and leaves some out. Seen here are about 82,000 clones, 85% to 90% observed once, and the top ten hold roughly 7.3%. The receptor was derived from a person between 18 and 75 years old in good health. Material for sequencing was blood.

CDR3 sequence: CASSRTRDQETQYF. The CDR3 DNA sequence: TGTGCCAGCAGCAGAACTAGGGACCAAGAGACCCAGTACTTC. The V call is TRBV6-1, the J call TRBJ2-5; TRBD2 might be the D (5 bases). CDR1 is MNHNS, CDR2 SASEGT, per germline. This CDR3 is 14 amino acids long. Between the trimmed V and J ends, which lost 6 bases and 0 bases, there was a span of 11 bases.